Following are 5 T cell receptor beta chains from one sample sequenced in a study of blood T cell repertoires in COVID-19. Profiled with immunoSEQ multiplex PCR; TCRdb holds only in-frame clones, not every one. The sample records fewer than 300,000 clones, 65% to 90% being singletons. Sequences were obtained from peripheral blood. The receptors stem from a human donor in a cohort sampled during active COVID-19.

The chain employs TRBV28 and TRBJ2-7; 7 nucleotides align to TRBD1. CDR3 length: 15 residues. Germline V gene data show CDR1 as MDHEN and CDR2 as SYDVKM. V trimming: 2 bases; J trimming: 1 base; junction bases outside the gene matches: 5. The CDR3 loop reads CASSLTGVGSYEQYF. CDR3 nucleotide sequence: TGTGCCAGCAGTTTAACAGGGGTCGGGTCCTACGAGCAGTACTTC. The entire variable domain, with the rest obtained from reference TRBV28 and TRBJ2-7, is as follows: DVKVTQSSRYLVKRTGEKVFLECVQDMDHENMFWYRQDPGLGLRLIYFSYDVKMKEKGDIPEGYSVSREKKERFSLILESASTNQTSMYLCASSLTGVGSYEQYFGPGTRLTVT.

The rearrangement uses TRBV6-5 and TRBJ2-7, with TRBD1 matching over 11 bases. In germline, CDR1 is MNHEY, CDR2 SVGAGI. J gave up 5 bases and V 4 bases, and 7 bases lay outside the gene matches. This CDR3 has 15 residues. The CDR3 DNA reads TGTGCCAGCAGTTCGGGACAGGGGGTTTCGGACGAGCAGTACTTC. As protein: CASSSGQGVSDEQYF.

This clone was picked up a small number of times. The sample has other DNA sequences that encode this CDR3 too. This rearrangement joins TRBV3-1 (or the pseudogene TRBV3-2) to TRBJ2-7; D call uncertain. The CDR3 totals 12 residues. Trimming stripped 1 base from V and 4 bases from J, with 5 bases between. CDR1 is LGHDT and CDR2 is YNNKEL in the germline V gene (reference sequence). The CDR3 sequence is CASSQAAYEQYF. DNA of the CDR3: TGTGCCAGCAGCCAAGCTGCGTACGAGCAGTACTTC.

V and J are TRBV18 and TRBJ1-1; D is uncertain. Germline V CDR1 and CDR2: KGHSH, LQKENI. With 1 base removed from V and 5 bases from J, the gap between germline ends came to 11 bases. The CDR3 consists of 14 residues. CDR3 region: CASSPLRSLTEAFF. In DNA, the CDR3 is TGTGCCAGCTCACCACTCAGGTCGCTGACTGAAGCTTTCTTT. Supplemented by reference TRBV18 and TRBJ1-1, the full variable domain reads NAGVMQNPRHLVRRRGQEARLRCSPMKGHSHVYWYRQLPEEGLKFMVYLQKENIIDESGMPKERFSAEFPKEGPSILRIQQVVRGDSAAYFCASSPLRSLTEAFFGQGTRLTVV.

This chain joins TRBV11-3 and TRBJ2-1; 12 bases agree with TRBD2. V shed 5 bases, J shed 0 bases, and the junction held 8 bases outside the gene matches. Germline V gives CDR1 SGHNT, CDR2 YENEEA. This CDR3 comprises 18 residues. DNA for the CDR3: TGTGCCAGCAGCCTCCGGACTAGCGGGGAAAGCTCCTACAATGAGCAGTTCTTC. It encodes CASSLRTSGESSYNEQFF.